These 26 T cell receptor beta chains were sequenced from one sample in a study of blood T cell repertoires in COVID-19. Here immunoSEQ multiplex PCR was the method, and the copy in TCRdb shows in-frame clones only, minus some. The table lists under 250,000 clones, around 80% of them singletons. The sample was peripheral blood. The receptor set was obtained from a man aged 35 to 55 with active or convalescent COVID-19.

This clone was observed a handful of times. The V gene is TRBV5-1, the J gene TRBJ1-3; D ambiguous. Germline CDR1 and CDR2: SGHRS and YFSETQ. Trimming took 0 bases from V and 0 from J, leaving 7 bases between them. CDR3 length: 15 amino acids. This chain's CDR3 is CASSLDMVSGNTIYF. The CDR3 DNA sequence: TGCGCCAGCAGCTTGGACATGGTCTCTGGAAACACCATATATTTT.

In nucleotides, the CDR3 is TGTGCCAGCAGTCCTCACAGGGGGCGAGAGCCCAATCAGCCCCAGCATTTT. Amino acid sequence: CASSPHRGREPNQPQHF. The V gene is TRBV27, the J gene TRBJ1-5; 9 bases are shared with TRBD1. This CDR3 has 17 residues. Germline V CDR1 and CDR2: MNHEY, SMNVEV (reference sequence). V was pared by 5 bases and J by 3 bases, with 11 bases of the junction left unmatched.

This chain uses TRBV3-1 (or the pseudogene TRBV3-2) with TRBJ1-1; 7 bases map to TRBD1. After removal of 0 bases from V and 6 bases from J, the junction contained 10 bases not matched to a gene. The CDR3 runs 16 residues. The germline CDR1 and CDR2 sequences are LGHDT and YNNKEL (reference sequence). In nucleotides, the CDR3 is TGTGCCAGCAGCCAAGACGGGGCCAGGGGGACGGCTGAAGCTTTCTTT. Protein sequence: CASSQDGARGTAEAFF.

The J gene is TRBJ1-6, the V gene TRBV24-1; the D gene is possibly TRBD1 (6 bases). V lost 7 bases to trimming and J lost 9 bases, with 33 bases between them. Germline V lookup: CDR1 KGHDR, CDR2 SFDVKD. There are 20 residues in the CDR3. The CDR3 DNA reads TGTGCCACCAGAGAGATGGGAGACAGCCAAGGGGACATAATTAGTTCACCCCTCCACTTT. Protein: CATREMGDSQGDIISSPLHF.

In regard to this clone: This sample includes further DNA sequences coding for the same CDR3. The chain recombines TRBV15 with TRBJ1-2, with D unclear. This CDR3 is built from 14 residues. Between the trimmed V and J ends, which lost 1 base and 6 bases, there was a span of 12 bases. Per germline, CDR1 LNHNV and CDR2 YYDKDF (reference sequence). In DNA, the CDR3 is TGTGCCACCAGCAGAGGTCGGGGTGTACATGGCTACACCTTC. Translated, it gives CATSRGRGVHGYTF. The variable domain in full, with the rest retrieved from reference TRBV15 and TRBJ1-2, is DAMVIQNPRYQVTQFGKPVTLSCSQTLNHNVMYWYQQKSSQAPKLLFHYYDKDFNNEADTPDNFQSRRPNTSFCFLDIRSPGLGDTAMYLCATSRGRGVHGYTFGSGTRLTVV.

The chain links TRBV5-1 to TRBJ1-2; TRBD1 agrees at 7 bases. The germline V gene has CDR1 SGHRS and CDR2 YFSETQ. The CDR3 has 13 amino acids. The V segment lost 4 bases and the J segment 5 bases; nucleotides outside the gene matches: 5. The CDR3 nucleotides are TGCGCCAGCAGCATAGGGACAGCATATGGCTACACCTTC. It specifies CASSIGTAYGYTF.

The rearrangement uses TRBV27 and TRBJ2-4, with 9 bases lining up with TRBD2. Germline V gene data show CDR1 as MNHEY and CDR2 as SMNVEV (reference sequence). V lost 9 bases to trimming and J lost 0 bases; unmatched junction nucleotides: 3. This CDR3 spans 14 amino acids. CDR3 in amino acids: CARRGGAAKNIQYF. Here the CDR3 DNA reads TGTGCCAGGCGGGGGGGTGCAGCCAAAAACATTCAGTACTTC.

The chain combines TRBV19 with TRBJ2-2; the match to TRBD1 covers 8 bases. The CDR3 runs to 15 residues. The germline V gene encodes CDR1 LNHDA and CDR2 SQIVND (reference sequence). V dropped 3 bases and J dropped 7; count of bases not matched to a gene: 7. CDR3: CASSIQGTGGGELFF. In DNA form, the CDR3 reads TGTGCCAGTAGTATCCAGGGGACAGGCGGCGGGGAGCTGTTTTTT.

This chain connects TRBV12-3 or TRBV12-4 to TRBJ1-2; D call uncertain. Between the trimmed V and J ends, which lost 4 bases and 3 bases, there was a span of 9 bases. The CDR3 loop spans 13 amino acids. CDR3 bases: TGTGCCAGCAGTTCTGGGCGGGACTATGGCTACACCTTC. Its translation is CASSSGRDYGYTF.

The CDR3 loop reads CASSSIGLENTEAFF. The CDR3 DNA reads as TGTGCCAGCAGTTCCATCGGACTGGAGAACACTGAAGCTTTCTTT. The rearrangement links TRBV28 to TRBJ1-1; no clear D gene. The germline gives CDR1 MDHEN, CDR2 SYDVKM. V dropped 4 bases and J dropped 1 base, with 13 bases sitting between them. The CDR3 spans 15 residues.

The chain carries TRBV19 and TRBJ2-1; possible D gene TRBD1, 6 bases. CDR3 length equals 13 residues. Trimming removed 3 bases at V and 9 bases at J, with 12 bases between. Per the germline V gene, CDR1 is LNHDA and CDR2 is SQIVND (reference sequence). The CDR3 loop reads CASSITTGSEQFF. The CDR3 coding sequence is TGTGCCAGTAGTATTACGACAGGTAGTGAGCAGTTCTTC.

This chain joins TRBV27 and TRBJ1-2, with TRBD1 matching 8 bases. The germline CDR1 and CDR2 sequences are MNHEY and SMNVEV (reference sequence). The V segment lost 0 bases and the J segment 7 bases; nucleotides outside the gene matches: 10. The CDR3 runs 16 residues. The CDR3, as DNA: TGTGCCAGCAGTTTATCTGGGACAGGAGCCGTAGGTGGCTACACCTTC. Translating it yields CASSLSGTGAVGGYTF.

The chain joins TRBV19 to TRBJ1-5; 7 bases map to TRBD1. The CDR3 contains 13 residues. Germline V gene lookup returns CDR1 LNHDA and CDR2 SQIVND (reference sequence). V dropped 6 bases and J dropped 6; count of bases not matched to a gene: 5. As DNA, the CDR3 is TGTGCCAGTAGCGACAGGGTTCGTCAGCCCCAGCATTTT. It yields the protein CASSDRVRQPQHF.

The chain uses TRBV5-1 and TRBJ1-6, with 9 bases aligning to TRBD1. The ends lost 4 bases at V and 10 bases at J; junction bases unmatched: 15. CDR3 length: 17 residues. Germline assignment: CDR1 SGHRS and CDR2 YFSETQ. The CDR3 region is CASSESYWTGEGSPLHF. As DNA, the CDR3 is TGCGCCAGCAGCGAATCCTATTGGACAGGGGAAGGGTCACCCCTCCACTTT.

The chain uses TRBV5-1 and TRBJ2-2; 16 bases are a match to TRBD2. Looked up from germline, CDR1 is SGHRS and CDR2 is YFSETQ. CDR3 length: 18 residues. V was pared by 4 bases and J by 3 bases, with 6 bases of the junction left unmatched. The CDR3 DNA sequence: TGCGCCAGCAGCGGGACTAGCGGGAGGGCCGGGGACACCGGGGAGCTGTTTTTT. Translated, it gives CASSGTSGRAGDTGELFF.

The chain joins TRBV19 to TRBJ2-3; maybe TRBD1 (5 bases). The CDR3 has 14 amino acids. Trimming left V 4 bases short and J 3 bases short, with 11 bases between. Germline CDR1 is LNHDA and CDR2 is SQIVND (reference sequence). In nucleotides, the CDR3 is TGTGCCAGTAGTAGTTACCAGGGTACAGATACGCAGTATTTT. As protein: CASSSYQGTDTQYF. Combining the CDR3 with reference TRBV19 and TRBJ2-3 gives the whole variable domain DGGITQSPKYLFRKEGQNVTLSCEQNLNHDAMYWYRQDPGQGLRLIYYSQIVNDFQKGDIAEGYSVSREKKESFPLTVTSAQKNPTAFYLCASSSYQGTDTQYFGPGTRLTVL.

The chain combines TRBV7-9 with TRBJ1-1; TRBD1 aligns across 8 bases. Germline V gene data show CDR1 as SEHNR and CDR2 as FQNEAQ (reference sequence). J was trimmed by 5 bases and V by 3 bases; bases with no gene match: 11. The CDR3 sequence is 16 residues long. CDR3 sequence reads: CASSFVQGAVVTEAFF. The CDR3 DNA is TGTGCCAGCAGCTTCGTCCAGGGGGCAGTGGTAACTGAAGCTTTCTTT.

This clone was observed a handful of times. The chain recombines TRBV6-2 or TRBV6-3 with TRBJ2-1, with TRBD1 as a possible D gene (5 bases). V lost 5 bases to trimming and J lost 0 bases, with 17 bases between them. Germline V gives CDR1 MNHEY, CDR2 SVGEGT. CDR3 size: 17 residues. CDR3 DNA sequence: TGTGCCAGCAGTGCCGGACACCTCATCTACTCCTACAATGAGCAGTTCTTC. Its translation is CASSAGHLIYSYNEQFF.

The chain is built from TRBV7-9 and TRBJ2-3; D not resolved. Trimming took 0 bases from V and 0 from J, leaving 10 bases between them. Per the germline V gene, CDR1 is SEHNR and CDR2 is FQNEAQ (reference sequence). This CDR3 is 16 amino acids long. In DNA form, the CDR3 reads TGTGCCAGCAGCTTAGCCGCACAGTTGAGCACAGATACGCAGTATTTT. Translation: CASSLAAQLSTDTQYF.

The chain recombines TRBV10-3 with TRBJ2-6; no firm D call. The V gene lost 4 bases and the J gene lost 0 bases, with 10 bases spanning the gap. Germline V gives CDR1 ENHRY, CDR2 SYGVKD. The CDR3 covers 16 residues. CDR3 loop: CAISGSSVSGANVLTF. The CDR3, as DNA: TGTGCCATCAGTGGGTCCTCGGTCTCTGGGGCCAACGTCCTGACTTTC.

The CDR3 here is CASSRTGGTGNTIYF. CDR3 bases: TGTGCCAGCAGTCGGACAGGGGGAACGGGAAACACCATATATTTT. The rearrangement uses TRBV6-5 and TRBJ1-3; the match to TRBD1 covers 10 bases. V was clipped by 5 bases and J by 4 bases; unmatched bases: 5. Germline-derived CDR1 and CDR2 are MNHEY and SVGAGI. This CDR3 contains 15 residues.

The CDR3 nucleotides are TGCGCCAGCAGCTTACAGGGGTCCTATAATTCACCCCTCCACTTT. This gives the protein CASSLQGSYNSPLHF. The chain combines TRBV5-1 with TRBJ1-6, with 7 bases lining up with TRBD1. Unmatched junction bases numbered 0, after V lost 2 bases and J lost 1 base. The CDR3 runs 15 residues. From germline, CDR1 is SGHRS and CDR2 YFSETQ.

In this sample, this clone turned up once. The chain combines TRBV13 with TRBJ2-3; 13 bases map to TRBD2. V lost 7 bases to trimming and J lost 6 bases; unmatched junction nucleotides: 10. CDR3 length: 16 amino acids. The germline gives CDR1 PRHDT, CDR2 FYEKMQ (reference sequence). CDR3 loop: CASNAGLAGIWDTQYF. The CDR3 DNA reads TGTGCCAGCAACGCGGGACTAGCGGGGATTTGGGATACGCAGTATTTT.

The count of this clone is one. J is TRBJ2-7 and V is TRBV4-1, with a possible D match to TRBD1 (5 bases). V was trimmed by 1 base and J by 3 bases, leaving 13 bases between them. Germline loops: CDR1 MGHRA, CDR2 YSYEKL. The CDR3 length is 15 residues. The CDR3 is CASSQVDSYFYEQYF. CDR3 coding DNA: TGCGCCAGCAGCCAAGTAGACAGCTACTTCTACGAGCAGTACTTC.

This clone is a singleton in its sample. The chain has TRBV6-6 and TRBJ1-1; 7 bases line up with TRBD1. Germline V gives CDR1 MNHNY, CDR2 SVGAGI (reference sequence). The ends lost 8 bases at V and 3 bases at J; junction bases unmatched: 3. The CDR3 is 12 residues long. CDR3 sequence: CASRDRDTEAFF. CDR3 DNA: TGTGCCAGCCGTGACAGGGACACTGAAGCTTTCTTT.

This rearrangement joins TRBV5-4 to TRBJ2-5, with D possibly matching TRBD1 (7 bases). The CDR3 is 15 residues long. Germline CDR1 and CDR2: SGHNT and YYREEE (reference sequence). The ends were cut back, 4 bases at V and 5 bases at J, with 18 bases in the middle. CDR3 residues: CASSLEGARGETQYF. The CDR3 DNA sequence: TGTGCCAGCAGCCTGGAGGGGGCGAGGGGGGAGACCCAGTACTTC.